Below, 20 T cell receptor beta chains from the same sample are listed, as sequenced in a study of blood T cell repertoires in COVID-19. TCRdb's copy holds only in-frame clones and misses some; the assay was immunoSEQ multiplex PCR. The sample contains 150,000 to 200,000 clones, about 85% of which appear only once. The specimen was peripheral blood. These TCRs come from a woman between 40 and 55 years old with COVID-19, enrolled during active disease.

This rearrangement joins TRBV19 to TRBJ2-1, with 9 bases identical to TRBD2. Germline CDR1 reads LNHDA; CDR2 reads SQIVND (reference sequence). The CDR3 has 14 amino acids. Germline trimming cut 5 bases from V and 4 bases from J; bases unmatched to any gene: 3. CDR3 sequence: CASSAGGDYNEQFF. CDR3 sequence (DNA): TGTGCCAGTAGTGCGGGGGGGGATTACAATGAGCAGTTCTTC.

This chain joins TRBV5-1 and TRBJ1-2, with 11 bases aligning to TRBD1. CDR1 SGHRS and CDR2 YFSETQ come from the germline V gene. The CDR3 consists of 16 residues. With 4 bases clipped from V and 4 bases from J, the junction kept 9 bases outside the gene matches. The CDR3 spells CASSESTGTGGYGYTF. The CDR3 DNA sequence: TGCGCCAGCAGCGAATCGACCGGGACAGGGGGCTATGGCTACACCTTC.

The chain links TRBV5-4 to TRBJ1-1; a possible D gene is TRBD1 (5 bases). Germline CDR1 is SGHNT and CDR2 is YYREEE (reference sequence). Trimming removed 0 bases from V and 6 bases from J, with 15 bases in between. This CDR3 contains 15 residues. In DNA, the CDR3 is TGTGCCAGCAGCTTGGCCGGCGGGGGATTAGCTGAAGCTTTCTTT. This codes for CASSLAGGGLAEAFF.

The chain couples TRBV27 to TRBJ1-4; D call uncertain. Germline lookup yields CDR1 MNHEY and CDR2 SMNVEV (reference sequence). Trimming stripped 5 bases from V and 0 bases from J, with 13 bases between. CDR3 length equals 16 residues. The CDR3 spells CASSPALFATNEKLFF. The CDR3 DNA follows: TGTGCCAGCAGTCCTGCGCTTTTTGCAACTAATGAAAAACTGTTTTTT. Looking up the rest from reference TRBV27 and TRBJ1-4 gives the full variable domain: EAQVTQNPRYLITVTGKKLTVTCSQNMNHEYMSWYRQDPGLGLRQIYYSMNVEVTDKGDVPEGYKVSRKEKRNFPLILESPSPNQTSLYFCASSPALFATNEKLFFGSGTQLSVL.

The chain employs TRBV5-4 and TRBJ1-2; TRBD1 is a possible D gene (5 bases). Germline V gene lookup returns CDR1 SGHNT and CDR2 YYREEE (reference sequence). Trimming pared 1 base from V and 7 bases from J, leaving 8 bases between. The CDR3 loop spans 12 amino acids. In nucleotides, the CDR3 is TGTGCCAGCAGCTTGAACGGGGGTGGCTACACCTTC. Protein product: CASSLNGGGYTF.

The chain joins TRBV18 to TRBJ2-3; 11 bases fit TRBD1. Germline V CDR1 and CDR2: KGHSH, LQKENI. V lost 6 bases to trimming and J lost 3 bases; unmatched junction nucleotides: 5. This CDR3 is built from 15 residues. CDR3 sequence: CASSSGTGGTDTQYF. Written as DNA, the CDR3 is TGTGCCAGCTCGAGCGGGACAGGGGGTACAGATACGCAGTATTTT.

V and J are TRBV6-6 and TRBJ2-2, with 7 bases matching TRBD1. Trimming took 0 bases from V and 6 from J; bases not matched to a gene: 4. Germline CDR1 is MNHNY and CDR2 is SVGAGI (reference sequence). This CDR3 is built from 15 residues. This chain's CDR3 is CASSYSGGAAGELFF. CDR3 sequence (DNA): TGTGCCAGCAGTTACTCAGGGGGCGCTGCCGGGGAGCTGTTTTTT.

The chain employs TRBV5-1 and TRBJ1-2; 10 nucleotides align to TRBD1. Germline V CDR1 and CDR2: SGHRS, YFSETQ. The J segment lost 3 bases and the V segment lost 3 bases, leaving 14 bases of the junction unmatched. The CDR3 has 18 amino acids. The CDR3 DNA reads TGCGCCAGCAGCTCCCGTTCCGGGACAGGGGACCTAGACTATGGCTACACCTTC. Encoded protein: CASSSRSGTGDLDYGYTF.

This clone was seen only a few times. The CDR3 here is CASSHRLAGVHEQFF. The DNA for the CDR3 is TGTGCCAGCAGTCATAGACTAGCGGGAGTCCATGAGCAGTTCTTC. J is TRBJ2-1 and V is TRBV2; 12 positions match TRBD2. The CDR3 is 15 residues long. Germline CDR1 reads SNHLY; CDR2 reads FYNNEI. The junction had 7 bases not matched to a gene; V was cut back by 5 bases and J by 8 bases.

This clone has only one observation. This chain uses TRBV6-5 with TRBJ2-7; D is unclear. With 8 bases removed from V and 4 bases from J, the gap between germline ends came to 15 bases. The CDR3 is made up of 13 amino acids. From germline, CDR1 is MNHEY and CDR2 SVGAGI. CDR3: CASLSLKPYEQYF. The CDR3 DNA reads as TGTGCCAGCCTAAGTTTGAAACCATACGAGCAGTACTTC.

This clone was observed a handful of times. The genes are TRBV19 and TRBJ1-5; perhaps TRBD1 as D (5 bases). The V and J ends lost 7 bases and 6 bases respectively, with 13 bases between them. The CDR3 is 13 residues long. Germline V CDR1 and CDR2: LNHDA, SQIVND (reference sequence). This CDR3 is CASNFREAQPQHF. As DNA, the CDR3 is TGTGCCAGTAACTTCAGGGAGGCTCAGCCCCAGCATTTT.

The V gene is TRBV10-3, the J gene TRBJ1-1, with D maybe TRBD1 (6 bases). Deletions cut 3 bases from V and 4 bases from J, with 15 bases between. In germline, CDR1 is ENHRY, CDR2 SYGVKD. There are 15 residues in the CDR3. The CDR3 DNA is TGTGCCATCAGTGATGAGCAGGGGACGGTCACTGAAGCTTTCTTT. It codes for CAISDEQGTVTEAFF.

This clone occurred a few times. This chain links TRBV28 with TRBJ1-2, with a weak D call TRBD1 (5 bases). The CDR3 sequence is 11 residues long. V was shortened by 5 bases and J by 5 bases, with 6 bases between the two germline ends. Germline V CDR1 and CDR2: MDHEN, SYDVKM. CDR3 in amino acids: CASSGGYGYTF. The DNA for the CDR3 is TGTGCCAGCAGTGGGGGGTATGGCTACACCTTC.

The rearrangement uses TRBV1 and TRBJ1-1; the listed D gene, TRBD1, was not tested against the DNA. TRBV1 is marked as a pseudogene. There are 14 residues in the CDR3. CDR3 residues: CTSSPTVCDTEAFF. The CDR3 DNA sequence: TGCACCAGCAGCCCTACAGTTTGCGACACTGAAGCTTTCTTT.

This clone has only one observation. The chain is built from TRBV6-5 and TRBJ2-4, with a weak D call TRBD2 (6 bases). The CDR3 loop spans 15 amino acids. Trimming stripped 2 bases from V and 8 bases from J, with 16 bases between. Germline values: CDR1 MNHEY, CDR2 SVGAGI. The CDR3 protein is CASSYGRGGLDIQYF. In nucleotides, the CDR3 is TGTGCCAGCAGTTACGGCCGTGGGGGACTGGACATTCAGTACTTC.

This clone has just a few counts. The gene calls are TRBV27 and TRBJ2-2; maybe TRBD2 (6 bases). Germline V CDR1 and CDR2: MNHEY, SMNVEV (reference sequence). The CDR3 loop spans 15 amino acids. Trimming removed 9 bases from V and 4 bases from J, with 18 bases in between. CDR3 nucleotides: TGTGCCAGTAAACCCATGCTAGCGCGCACCGGGGAGCTGTTTTTT. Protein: CASKPMLARTGELFF.

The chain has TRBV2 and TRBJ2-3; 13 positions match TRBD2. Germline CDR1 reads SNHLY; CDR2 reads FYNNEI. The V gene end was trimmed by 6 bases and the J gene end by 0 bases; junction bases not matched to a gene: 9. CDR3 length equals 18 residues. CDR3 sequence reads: CASRVGTSGVLSTDTQYF. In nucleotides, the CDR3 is TGTGCCAGCAGGGTAGGGACTAGCGGGGTCCTTAGCACAGATACGCAGTATTTT.

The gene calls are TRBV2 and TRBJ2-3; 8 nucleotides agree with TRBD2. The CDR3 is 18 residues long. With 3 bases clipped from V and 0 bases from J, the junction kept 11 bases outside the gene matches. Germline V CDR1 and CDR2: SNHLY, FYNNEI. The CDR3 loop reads CASSDQSGRSFSTDTQYF. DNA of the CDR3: TGTGCCAGCAGTGATCAGAGCGGGAGATCTTTTAGCACAGATACGCAGTATTTT.

The CDR3 is CASSFLRSGYTF. The CDR3 DNA reads as TGTGCCAGCAGCTTTCTTAGGAGCGGCTACACCTTC. The gene calls are TRBV7-2 and TRBJ1-2; D gene ambiguous. Trimming took off 3 bases at V and 8 bases at J, with 10 bases between the two ends. Germline-derived CDR1 and CDR2 are SGHTA and FQGNSA. This CDR3 is 12 amino acids long. The whole variable domain, remainder taken from reference TRBV7-2 and TRBJ1-2, is GAGVSQSPSNKVTEKGKDVELRCDPISGHTALYWYRQSLGQGLEFLIYFQGNSAPDKSGLPSDRFSAERTGGSVSTLTIQRTQQEDSAVYLCASSFLRSGYTFGSGTRLTVV.

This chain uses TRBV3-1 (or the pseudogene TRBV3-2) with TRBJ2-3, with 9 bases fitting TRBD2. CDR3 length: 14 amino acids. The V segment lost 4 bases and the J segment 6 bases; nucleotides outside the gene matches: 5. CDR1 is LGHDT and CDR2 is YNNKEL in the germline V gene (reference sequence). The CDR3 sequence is CASSLGLAADTQYF. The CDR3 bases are TGTGCCAGCAGCCTGGGACTAGCAGCTGATACGCAGTATTTT.